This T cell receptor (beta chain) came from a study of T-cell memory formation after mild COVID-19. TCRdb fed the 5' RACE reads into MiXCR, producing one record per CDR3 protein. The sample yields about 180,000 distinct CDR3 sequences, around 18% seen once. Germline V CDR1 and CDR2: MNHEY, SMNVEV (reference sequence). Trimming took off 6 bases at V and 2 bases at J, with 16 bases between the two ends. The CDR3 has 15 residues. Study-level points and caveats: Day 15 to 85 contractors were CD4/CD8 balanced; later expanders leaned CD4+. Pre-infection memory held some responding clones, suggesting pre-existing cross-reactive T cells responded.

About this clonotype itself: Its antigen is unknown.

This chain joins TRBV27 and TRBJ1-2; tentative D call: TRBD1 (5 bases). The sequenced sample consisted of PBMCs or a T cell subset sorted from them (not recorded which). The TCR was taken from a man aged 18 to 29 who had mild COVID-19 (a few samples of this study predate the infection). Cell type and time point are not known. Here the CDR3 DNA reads TGTGCCAGCAGGGGGCTCCGGGGGGGGAACTATGGCTACACCTTC. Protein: CASRGLRGGNYGYTF.